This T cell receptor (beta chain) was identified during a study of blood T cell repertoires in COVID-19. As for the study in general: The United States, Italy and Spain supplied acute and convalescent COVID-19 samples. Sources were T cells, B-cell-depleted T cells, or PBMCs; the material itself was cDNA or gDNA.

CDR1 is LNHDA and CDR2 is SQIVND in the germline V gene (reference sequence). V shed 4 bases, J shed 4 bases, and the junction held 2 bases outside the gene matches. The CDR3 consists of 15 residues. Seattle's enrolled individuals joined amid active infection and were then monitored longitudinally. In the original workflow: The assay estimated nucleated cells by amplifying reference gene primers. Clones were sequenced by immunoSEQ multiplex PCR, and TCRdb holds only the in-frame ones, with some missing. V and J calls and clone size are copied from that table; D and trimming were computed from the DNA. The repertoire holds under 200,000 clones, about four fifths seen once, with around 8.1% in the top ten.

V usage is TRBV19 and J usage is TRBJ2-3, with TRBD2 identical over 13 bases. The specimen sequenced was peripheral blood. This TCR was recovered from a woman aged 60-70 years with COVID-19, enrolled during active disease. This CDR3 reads CASSTGLAGADTQYF. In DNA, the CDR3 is TGTGCCAGTAGTACCGGACTAGCGGGGGCAGATACGCAGTATTTT.